These T cell receptor beta chains were read from a single sample in a study of quantifying T cell responses using KT2 cells. TCRdb reprocessed the UMI-ligation and nested PCR reads via MiXCR and lists one record per CDR3 protein. The profile shows roughly 50,000 distinct CDR3 sequences, more than 9% of them singletons. The specimen sequenced was PBMCs spiked with cells of the T cell clone KT2. These receptors originate from a human donor. The CDR3 runs from the conserved cysteine through the conserved F or W. The order of the fields is D gene, V gene, clone size, J gene, CDR3 protein, CDR3 DNA. D genes are given only for firm matches. The listing skips clone size in some rows; elsewhere it reads once, few, many or a size class.

d_gene: -
v_gene: TRBV27
abundance: -
j_gene: TRBJ1-1
CDR3aa: CASRGVRNTEAFF
CDR3nt: TGTGCCAGCAGAGGAGTGAGGAACACTGAAGCTTTCTTT

d_gene: TRBD1
v_gene: TRBV5-1
abundance: -
j_gene: TRBJ1-1
CDR3aa: CASSFSLRDRSEAFF
CDR3nt: TGCGCCAGCAGCTTCTCCCTCCGGGACAGGAGTGAAGCTTTCTTT

d_gene: -
v_gene: TRBV11-3
abundance: few
j_gene: TRBJ2-2
CDR3aa: CASSLELGAAGELFF
CDR3nt: TGTGCCAGCAGCTTAGAACTAGGCGCAGCCGGGGAGCTGTTTTTT

d_gene: TRBD2
v_gene: TRBV5-6
abundance: few
j_gene: TRBJ2-7
CDR3aa: CASSLGLAARLSYEQYF
CDR3nt: TGTGCCAGCAGCTTGGGCCTAGCGGCACGTCTATCCTACGAGCAGTACTTC

d_gene: -
v_gene: TRBV5-6
abundance: few
j_gene: TRBJ2-7
CDR3aa: CASSSGTANYEQYF
CDR3nt: TGTGCCAGCAGCTCAGGGACGGCAAACTACGAGCAGTACTTC

d_gene: -
v_gene: TRBV7-2
abundance: -
j_gene: TRBJ1-5
CDR3aa: CASSQDGLPNQPQHF
CDR3nt: TGTGCCAGCAGTCAGGACGGCCTCCCTAATCAGCCCCAGCATTTT

d_gene: TRBD1
v_gene: TRBV6-5
abundance: many
j_gene: TRBJ2-1
CDR3aa: CASRFGTGYYNEQFF
CDR3nt: TGTGCCAGCAGGTTCGGGACAGGGTACTACAATGAGCAGTTCTTC

d_gene: -
v_gene: TRBV3-1
abundance: few
j_gene: TRBJ2-1
CDR3aa: CASSQGSGSYNEQFF
CDR3nt: TGTGCCAGCAGCCAGGGTTCGGGGTCCTACAATGAGCAGTTCTTC

d_gene: TRBD2
v_gene: TRBV5-1
abundance: -
j_gene: TRBJ2-1
CDR3aa: CASSLLGLAGDEQFF
CDR3nt: TGCGCCAGCAGCTTACTTGGACTAGCGGGGGATGAGCAGTTCTTC

d_gene: -
v_gene: TRBV2
abundance: few
j_gene: TRBJ1-1
CDR3aa: CASSNEGNEAFF
CDR3nt: TGTGCCAGCAGTAACGAGGGGAATGAAGCTTTCTTT

d_gene: TRBD2
v_gene: TRBV6-2/TRBV6-3
abundance: few
j_gene: TRBJ2-1
CDR3aa: CASSSGTSGRNEQFF
CDR3nt: TGTGCCAGCAGTTCCGGGACTAGCGGGCGGAATGAGCAGTTCTTC

d_gene: -
v_gene: TRBV6-2/TRBV6-3
abundance: few
j_gene: TRBJ2-5
CDR3aa: CASSGVGETQYF
CDR3nt: TGTGCCAGCAGTGGGGTTGGGGAGACCCAGTACTTC

d_gene: -
v_gene: TRBV7-9
abundance: -
j_gene: TRBJ2-1
CDR3aa: CASTKLVVEAFGEFF
CDR3nt: TGTGCCAGCACAAAATTAGTTGTGGAGGCCTTCGGGGAGTTCTTC

d_gene: -
v_gene: TRBV7-9
abundance: few
j_gene: TRBJ1-1
CDR3aa: CASSLDSRLNTEAFF
CDR3nt: TGTGCCAGCAGCTTAGATTCTAGGTTGAACACTGAAGCTTTCTTT

d_gene: -
v_gene: TRBV6-2/TRBV6-3
abundance: few
j_gene: TRBJ2-2
CDR3aa: CASSYSNWGELFF
CDR3nt: TGTGCCAGCAGTTACTCAAATTGGGGGGAGCTGTTTTTT

d_gene: TRBD1
v_gene: TRBV5-1
abundance: few
j_gene: TRBJ2-3
CDR3aa: CASSLARGRFPDTQYF
CDR3nt: TGCGCCAGCAGCTTGGCCAGGGGGCGCTTCCCAGATACGCAGTATTTT

d_gene: TRBD2
v_gene: TRBV7-6
abundance: once
j_gene: TRBJ2-5
CDR3aa: CASSYLAGGPLGETQYF
CDR3nt: TGTGCCAGCAGCTATCTAGCGGGAGGGCCGTTAGGGGAGACCCAGTACTTC

d_gene: -
v_gene: TRBV10-3
abundance: -
j_gene: TRBJ2-1
CDR3aa: CAIRPQGNEQFF
CDR3nt: TGTGCCATCAGACCTCAGGGGAATGAGCAGTTCTTC

d_gene: TRBD2
v_gene: TRBV9
abundance: once
j_gene: TRBJ2-2
CDR3aa: CASSSITGTSGRGNGELFF
CDR3nt: TGTGCCAGCAGCTCAATAACCGGGACTAGCGGGAGAGGAAACGGGGAGCTGTTTTTT

d_gene: TRBD1
v_gene: TRBV2
abundance: -
j_gene: TRBJ1-5
CDR3aa: CASSSTGTYDQPQHF
CDR3nt: TGTGCCAGCAGCTCGACAGGGACGTACGATCAGCCCCAGCATTTT

d_gene: -
v_gene: TRBV7-9
abundance: -
j_gene: TRBJ2-2
CDR3aa: CASSLPEFGELFF
CDR3nt: TGTGCCAGCAGCCTCCCAGAATTCGGGGAGCTGTTTTTT

d_gene: -
v_gene: TRBV12-3/TRBV12-4
abundance: few
j_gene: TRBJ2-4
CDR3aa: CASSFRLGKAKNIQYF
CDR3nt: TGTGCCAGCAGTTTTAGATTAGGTAAAGCCAAAAACATTCAGTACTTC

d_gene: TRBD2
v_gene: TRBV3-1
abundance: -
j_gene: TRBJ2-6
CDR3aa: CASSQVRARLAGVSGANVLTF
CDR3nt: TGTGCCAGCAGCCAAGTAAGGGCGAGACTAGCCGGGGTCTCTGGGGCCAACGTCCTGACTTTC

d_gene: -
v_gene: TRBV15
abundance: -
j_gene: TRBJ1-5
CDR3aa: CATSSVSNQPQHF
CDR3nt: TGTGCCACCAGTAGTGTTAGCAATCAGCCCCAGCATTTT

d_gene: -
v_gene: TRBV27
abundance: many
j_gene: TRBJ2-1
CDR3aa: CASRGGATYNEQFF
CDR3nt: TGTGCCAGCAGAGGAGGTGCTACCTACAATGAGCAGTTCTTC

d_gene: -
v_gene: TRBV7-9
abundance: -
j_gene: TRBJ1-1
CDR3aa: CASSSTVAANTEAFF
CDR3nt: TGTGCCAGCAGCTCCACTGTAGCAGCGAACACTGAAGCTTTCTTT

d_gene: -
v_gene: TRBV5-6
abundance: -
j_gene: TRBJ2-4
CDR3aa: CASSLAGYKNIQYF
CDR3nt: TGTGCCAGCAGCTTGGCAGGGTACAAAAACATTCAGTACTTC

d_gene: -
v_gene: TRBV6-6
abundance: -
j_gene: TRBJ1-3
CDR3aa: CASSGLSTGGNTIYF
CDR3nt: TGTGCCAGCAGCGGACTTTCGACAGGAGGAAACACCATATATTTT